Listed here are 25 T cell receptor beta chains from one sample, sequenced in a study of blood T cells in healthy people across ages. For the second PCR, which ran for roughly 6 to 12 cycles, a sample-barcoded 5' primer and a J-beta primer mix were used. TCRdb reprocessed the 5' RACE reads via MiXCR and lists one record per CDR3 protein. Of over 700,000 distinct CDR3 sequences in the sample, 25% were seen once. These data were likewise used in another study, on T cells of mothers and their children.

Source material: blood. Every receptor here comes from a boy aged 5-17 years in good health.

The chain is built from TRBV29-1 and TRBJ2-7, with TRBD1 matching 10 bases. There are 14 residues in the CDR3. CDR1 and CDR2 from the germline V gene are SQVTM and ANQGSEA. Unmatched junction bases numbered 5, after V lost 2 bases and J lost 4 bases. CDR3 DNA: TGCAGCGTTGAAAGCGGGACAGGGGCTTACGAGCAGTACTTC. This codes for CSVESGTGAYEQYF.

V gene TRBV7-9 combines with J gene TRBJ2-1, with 8 bases identical to TRBD2. Germline values: CDR1 SEHNR, CDR2 FQNEAQ (reference sequence). This CDR3 has 14 amino acids. The junction had 2 bases not matched to a gene; V was cut back by 4 bases and J by 3 bases. The CDR3 is CASSSREDYNEQFF. For the CDR3, the DNA is TGTGCCAGCAGCTCGCGGGAGGACTACAATGAGCAGTTCTTC.

The chain combines TRBV7-6 with TRBJ2-7; D gene unclear. Germline V lookup: CDR1 SGHVS, CDR2 FNYEAQ. The CDR3 runs 13 residues. The ends were cut back, 5 bases at V and 2 bases at J, with 10 bases in the middle. CDR3 sequence reads: CASSPSQTYEQYF. The DNA of the CDR3 is TGTGCCAGCAGCCCTAGTCAGACCTACGAGCAGTACTTC.

This clonotype was recorded a few times. The V gene is TRBV20-1, the J gene TRBJ2-3; tentatively, D is TRBD2 (5 bases). With 3 bases removed from V and 8 bases from J, the gap between germline ends came to 12 bases. CDR3 length: 12 residues. Germline V gene lookup returns CDR1 DFQATT and CDR2 SNEGSKA (reference sequence). The DNA for the CDR3 is TGCAGTGCTAGCGGGGAACTGGTTACGCAGTATTTT. It translates to CSASGELVTQYF.

The V call is TRBV6-2 or TRBV6-3, the J call TRBJ2-5; D is unresolved. Germline CDR1 and CDR2: MNHEY and SVGEGT. The CDR3 length is 15 residues. V was clipped by 4 bases and J by 0 bases, with 12 bases between them. The CDR3 nucleotides read TGTGCCAGCAGTTTTGCGAAGCGTTACCAAGAGACCCAGTACTTC. This gives the protein CASSFAKRYQETQYF.

The chain is built from TRBV12-3 or TRBV12-4 and TRBJ2-5, with D maybe TRBD1 (6 bases). V lost 3 bases to trimming and J lost 4 bases, with 12 bases between them. The CDR3 has 14 residues. CDR3 loop: CASSLNRVGETQYF. The CDR3, as DNA: TGTGCCAGCAGTTTGAACAGGGTCGGAGAGACCCAGTACTTC.

This chain uses TRBV7-8 with TRBJ2-5; D might be TRBD2 (5 bases). Between the trimmed V and J ends, which lost 3 bases and 2 bases, there was a span of 13 bases. CDR3 length equals 15 residues. Germline values: CDR1 SGHVS, CDR2 FQNEAQ. The CDR3 is CASSLRDYVQETQYF. CDR3 DNA: TGTGCCAGCAGCTTGAGAGACTACGTTCAAGAGACCCAGTACTTC.

The count of this clonotype is one. The genes are TRBV11-2 and TRBJ2-1; D uncertain. Trimming removed 3 bases at V and 3 bases at J, with 6 bases between. From germline, CDR1 is SGHAT and CDR2 FQNNGV. The CDR3 loop spans 13 amino acids. The CDR3 nucleotides read TGTGCCAGCAGCTTCGTAGACTACAATGAGCAGTTCTTC. Translating it yields CASSFVDYNEQFF.

This clonotype was detected only a few times. This rearrangement joins TRBV14 to TRBJ2-1; D ambiguous. V was trimmed by 0 bases and J by 4 bases, leaving 13 bases between them. This CDR3 contains 16 residues. Germline V CDR1 and CDR2: SGHDN, FVKESK. CDR3 sequence (DNA): TGTGCCAGCAGCCAAGATTGGGTCGATTTTTACAATGAGCAGTTCTTC. This codes for CASSQDWVDFYNEQFF.

This clonotype was picked up a small number of times. The CDR3 DNA reads as TGCGCCAGCACCCTGACGGGCGGGAGCTCCTACAATGAGCAGTTCTTC. It yields the protein CASTLTGGSSYNEQFF. The chain carries TRBV4-1 and TRBJ2-1; TRBD2 matches at 7 bases. The CDR3 consists of 16 residues. V was pared by 7 bases and J by 0 bases, with 9 bases of the junction left unmatched. Germline CDR1 is MGHRA and CDR2 is YSYEKL.

CDR3 sequence reads: CASSFSGMSENEQFF. The CDR3 nucleotides read TGTGCCAGCAGCTTTAGCGGGATGAGTGAAAATGAGCAGTTCTTC. The chain is built from TRBV7-9 and TRBJ2-1, with 8 bases matching TRBD2. The V segment lost 3 bases and the J segment 7 bases; nucleotides outside the gene matches: 8. The CDR3 has 15 residues. Germline lookup yields CDR1 SEHNR and CDR2 FQNEAQ (reference sequence). Based on the CDR3 plus reference TRBV7-9 and TRBJ2-1, the full variable domain is DTGVSQNPRHKITKRGQNVTFRCDPISEHNRLYWYRQTLGQGPEFLTYFQNEAQLEKSRLLSDRFSAERPKGSFSTLEIQRTEQGDSAMYLCASSFSGMSENEQFFGPGTRLTVL.

This clonotype was counted a few times. This chain joins TRBV4-1 and TRBJ2-5, with no clear D. Gene TRBJ2-1 matches the end of the DNA better, so the J call may be wrong. The CDR3 spans 14 residues. The germline CDR1 and CDR2 sequences are MGHRA and YSYEKL. DNA of the CDR3: TGCGCCAGCAGCCCGCAGGCAGGCTACAATGAGCAGTTCTTC. It yields the protein CASSPQAGYNEQFF.

The rearrangement uses TRBV6-2 or TRBV6-3 and TRBJ2-7; TRBD2 agrees at 12 bases. In germline, CDR1 is MNHEY, CDR2 SVGEGT. This CDR3 is built from 14 residues. The V and J ends lost 6 bases and 5 bases, in that order; junction bases with no gene match: 5. CDR3 sequence reads: CASSLAGGSNEQYF. The CDR3 region has the DNA TGTGCCAGCAGCCTAGCGGGGGGGAGCAACGAGCAGTACTTC.

V gene TRBV7-2 combines with J gene TRBJ2-5; D remains unclear. CDR3 size: 15 residues. V was cut by 1 base and J by 4 bases, with 13 bases left in between. The V gene's germline CDR1 is SGHTA and CDR2 FQGNSA. The chain's CDR3 is CASSLGRRVAETQYF. The CDR3 DNA reads as TGTGCCAGCAGCTTAGGAAGGAGAGTGGCAGAGACCCAGTACTTC.

The chain recombines TRBV11-2 with TRBJ2-1; no definite D call. Near its end, the DNA agrees better with TRBJ2-7, so the J call may be wrong. Germline CDR1 and CDR2: SGHAT and FQNNGV. The CDR3 has 15 residues. As DNA, the CDR3 is TGTGCCAGCAGCTTCTATCGGGCCAGCTCCTACGAGCAGTACTTC. It specifies CASSFYRASSYEQYF.

In this sample, this clonotype turned up many times. The chain is built from TRBV20-1 and TRBJ2-3; no reliable D call. Trimming took off 3 bases at V and 0 bases at J, with 4 bases between the two ends. Germline CDR1 DFQATT, CDR2 SNEGSKA (reference sequence). This CDR3 spans 12 amino acids. The CDR3 loop reads CSARASTDTQYF. In DNA form, the CDR3 reads TGCAGTGCTAGGGCTAGCACAGATACGCAGTATTTT.

This clonotype was seen a handful of times. V and J are TRBV21-1 and TRBJ2-5; the DNA was not used to check the table's D call, TRBD2. TRBV21-1 corresponds to a pseudogene. CDR3 size: 17 residues. The CDR3 spells CASSKETSGGVYREEYF. CDR3 DNA sequence: TGTGCCAGCAGCAAAGAGACTAGCGGGGGGGTCTACCGGGAGGAGTACTTC.

This clonotype was observed a handful of times. The V gene is TRBV4-1, the J gene TRBJ1-5; D remains ambiguous. V was trimmed by 4 bases and J by 3 bases, leaving 13 bases between them. The CDR3 extends over 15 amino acids. Germline-derived CDR1 and CDR2 are MGHRA and YSYEKL. CDR3 sequence reads: CASSRTRVLNQPQHF. CDR3 in DNA: TGCGCCAGCAGCCGAACCCGGGTCCTCAATCAGCCCCAGCATTTT.

Points on this clonotype: Compared with germline, one end of the junction differs, possibly owing to a read error. The chain joins TRBV5-1 to TRBJ2-1; D may be TRBD1 (5 bases). The CDR3 spans 15 residues. CDR1 and CDR2 from the germline V gene are SGHRS and YFSETQ. CDR3 coding DNA: TGCGCCAGCAGCTTGGATTCAGGGCCGTACAATGGGCAGTTCTTC. As protein: CASSLDSGPYNGQFF.

This clonotype was seen more than once but under ten times. The chain couples TRBV20-1 to TRBJ1-1; the D gene is possibly TRBD1 (5 bases). The CDR3 is 14 amino acids. The ends were cut back, 1 base at V and 4 bases at J, with 13 bases in the middle. The germline gives CDR1 DFQATT, CDR2 SNEGSKA (reference sequence). In DNA form, the CDR3 reads TGCAGTGCTAGAGCACCAATCGGGGGCACTGAAGCTTTCTTT. Translated: CSARAPIGGTEAFF.

The genes are TRBV29-1 and TRBJ2-3; 11 bases match TRBD2. The CDR3 loop spans 14 amino acids. V was pared by 4 bases and J by 4 bases, with 4 bases of the junction left unmatched. Germline V gene sequence: CDR1 SQVTM, CDR2 ANQGSEA. CDR3 nucleotides: TGCAGCGTTGGGCTAGCGGGGGGTTCAGATACGCAGTATTTT. Protein sequence: CSVGLAGGSDTQYF.

This clonotype was seen once. The V call is TRBV24-1, the J call TRBJ2-1; no reliable D call. V was pared by 3 bases and J by 3 bases, with 2 bases between. In germline, CDR1 is KGHDR, CDR2 SFDVKD. The CDR3 consists of 12 residues. The DNA of the CDR3 is TGTGCCACCAGTGATAACTACAATGAGCAGTTCTTC. This gives the protein CATSDNYNEQFF.

This clonotype appeared a few times. The chain links TRBV24-1 to TRBJ2-2; 8 bases are a match to TRBD2. V trimming: 9 bases; J trimming: 1 base; junction bases outside the gene matches: 3. CDR1 is KGHDR, CDR2 SFDVKD, per germline. The CDR3 contains 14 residues. CDR3 sequence reads: CATPGGENTGELFF. The CDR3, as DNA: TGTGCCACCCCGGGAGGGGAGAACACCGGGGAGCTGTTTTTT.

The genes are TRBV6-5 and TRBJ2-3, with TRBD2 matching over 9 bases. Losses at the gene ends were 5 bases for V and 4 bases for J; bases not matched to a gene: 7. Germline V lookup: CDR1 MNHEY, CDR2 SVGAGI. The CDR3 has 15 residues. CDR3 sequence reads: CASSNLAGTADTQYF. The CDR3 nucleotides read TGTGCCAGCAGTAATCTAGCGGGGACCGCAGATACGCAGTATTTT.

This chain links TRBV12-3 or TRBV12-4 with TRBJ2-1; TRBD1 is a possible D gene (5 bases). CDR3 length: 13 amino acids. Trimming left V 3 bases short and J 5 bases short, with 8 bases between. Here the CDR3 reads CASSFSGNNEQFF. CDR3 nucleotides: TGTGCCAGCAGTTTTTCAGGGAACAATGAGCAGTTCTTC.